The clone carrying this T cell receptor (beta chain) was picked up one time. The sample carries other DNA sequences with the same CDR3. The sample originates from a study of blood T cell repertoires in COVID-19. Whole-study context: T cells, B-cell-depleted T cells, or PBMCs supplied cDNA or gDNA.

The length of the CDR3 is 15 residues. Germline CDR1 is ENHRY and CDR2 is SYGVKD. The junction had 7 bases not matched to a gene; V was cut back by 4 bases and J by 6 bases. Assay used: immunoSEQ multiplex PCR; TCRdb lists only in-frame clones, some missing. In the table there are a few hundred thousand clones, around 83% of which are singletons. The clonotype was recovered from a woman between 18 and 29 years old with acute or convalescent COVID-19. Sequencing was carried out using peripheral blood. This chain connects TRBV10-3 to TRBJ2-7; 12 positions agree with TRBD2. CDR3 nucleotides: TGTGCCATCAGTGCTTCTAGCGGGAGGGCTGGCGAGCAGTACTTC. Amino acid sequence: CAISASSGRAGEQYF.